This T cell receptor beta chain stems from a study of patients and donors after allogeneic stem cell transplantation. This CDR3 is 13 amino acids long. CDR1 and CDR2 (germline): SEHNR, FQNEAQ (reference sequence). Trimming left V 5 bases short and J 3 bases short, with 10 bases between. Using its own MiXCR run on the RT-PCR reads, TCRdb lists one record per CDR3 protein. The sample consists of about 960,000 distinct CDR3 sequences, around 17% of them appearing once. A few counts support this clonotype. The chain couples TRBV7-9 to TRBJ1-1; D unclear. The origin of this receptor is a human donor who was either an allogeneic HSCT recipient or a stem cell or donor lymphocyte infusion donor (not recorded which). It is not recorded whose cells these are; they may come from a transplant donor. Sequenced input: blood, either unsorted or a sorted T cell fraction (not recorded which). CDR3 in DNA: TGTGCCAGCAGCCCCTCTGGATACACTGAAGCTTTCTTT. It codes for CASSPSGYTEAFF.